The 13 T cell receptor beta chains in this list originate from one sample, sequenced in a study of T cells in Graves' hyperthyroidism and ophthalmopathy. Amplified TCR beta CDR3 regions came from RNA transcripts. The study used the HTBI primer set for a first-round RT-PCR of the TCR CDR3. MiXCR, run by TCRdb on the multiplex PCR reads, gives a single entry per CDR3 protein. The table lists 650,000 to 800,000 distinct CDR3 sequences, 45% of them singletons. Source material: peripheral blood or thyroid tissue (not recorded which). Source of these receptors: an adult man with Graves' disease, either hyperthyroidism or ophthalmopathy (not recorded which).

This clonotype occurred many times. In nucleotides, the CDR3 is TGTGCCAGCAGCTTGCCCGCTTGGTATGGCTACACCTTC. Residues: CASSLPAWYGYTF. This chain uses TRBV7-9 with TRBJ1-2, with D uncertain. CDR1 and CDR2 from the germline V gene are SEHNR and FQNEAQ (reference sequence). V lost 3 bases and J 5 bases, leaving 10 bases between the germline ends. This CDR3 has 13 residues. The full variable domain, its missing parts supplied by reference TRBV7-9 and TRBJ1-2, is DTGVSQNPRHKITKRGQNVTFRCDPISEHNRLYWYRQTLGQGPEFLTYFQNEAQLEKSRLLSDRFSAERPKGSFSTLEIQRTEQGDSAMYLCASSLPAWYGYTFGSGTRLTVV.

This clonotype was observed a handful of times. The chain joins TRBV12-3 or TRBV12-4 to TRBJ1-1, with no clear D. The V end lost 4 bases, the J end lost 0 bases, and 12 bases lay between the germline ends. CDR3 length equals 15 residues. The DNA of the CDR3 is TGTGCCAGCAGTTCCCCTCAGGCGGTGAACACTGAAGCTTTCTTT. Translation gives CASSSPQAVNTEAFF.

CDR3 bases: TGCAGCAGTGAGCCGGGGCGACCGGGAGCTGGGGCCAACGTCCTGACTTTC. This encodes CSSEPGRPGAGANVLTF. The chain links TRBV29-1 to TRBJ2-6, with TRBD2 as a possible D gene (6 bases). The V and J ends lost 8 bases and 2 bases respectively, with 22 bases between them. The CDR3 length is 17 residues. CDR1 and CDR2 from the germline V gene are SQVTM and ANQGSEA. The entire variable domain, with the rest obtained from reference TRBV29-1 and TRBJ2-6, is as follows: SAVISQKPSRDICQRGTSLTIQCQVDSQVTMMFWYRQQPGQSLTLIATANQGSEATYESGFVIDKFPISRPNLTFSTLTVSNMSPEDSSIYLCSSEPGRPGAGANVLTFGAGSRLTVL.

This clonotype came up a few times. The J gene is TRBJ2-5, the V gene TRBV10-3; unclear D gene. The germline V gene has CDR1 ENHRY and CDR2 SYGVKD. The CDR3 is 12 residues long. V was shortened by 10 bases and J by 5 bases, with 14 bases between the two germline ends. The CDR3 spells CASSYPHETQYF. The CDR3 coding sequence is TGTGCCAGCAGCTACCCACACGAGACCCAGTACTTC.

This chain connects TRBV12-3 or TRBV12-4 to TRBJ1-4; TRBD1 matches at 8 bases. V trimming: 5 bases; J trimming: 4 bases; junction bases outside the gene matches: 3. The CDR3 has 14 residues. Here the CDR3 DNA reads TGTGCCAGCAGTCGGACAGGGATTAATGAAAAACTGTTTTTT. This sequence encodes CASSRTGINEKLFF.

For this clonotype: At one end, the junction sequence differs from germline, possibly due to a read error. CDR3 sequence (DNA): TGTGCCGGCAGCTTAGGACCCGGGACAGGGGGCTTATCAGAGACCCAGTACTTC. The encoded protein is CAGSLGPGTGGLSETQYF. The rearrangement links TRBV7-2 to TRBJ2-5; 12 bases are shared with TRBD1. Germline CDR1 is SGHTA and CDR2 is FQGNSA. CDR3 length equals 18 residues.

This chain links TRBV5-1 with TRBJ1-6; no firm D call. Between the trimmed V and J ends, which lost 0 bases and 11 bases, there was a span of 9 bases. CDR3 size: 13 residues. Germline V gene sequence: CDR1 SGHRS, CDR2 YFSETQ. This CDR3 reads CASSLGSRTPLHF. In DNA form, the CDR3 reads TGCGCCAGCAGCTTGGGGAGTCGGACACCCCTCCACTTT.

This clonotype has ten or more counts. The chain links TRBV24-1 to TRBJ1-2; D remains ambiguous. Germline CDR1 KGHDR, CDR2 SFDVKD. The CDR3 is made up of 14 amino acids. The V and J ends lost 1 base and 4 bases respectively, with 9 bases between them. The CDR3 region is CATSDLGQVYGYTF. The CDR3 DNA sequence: TGTGCCACCAGTGATTTAGGCCAGGTCTATGGCTACACCTTC.

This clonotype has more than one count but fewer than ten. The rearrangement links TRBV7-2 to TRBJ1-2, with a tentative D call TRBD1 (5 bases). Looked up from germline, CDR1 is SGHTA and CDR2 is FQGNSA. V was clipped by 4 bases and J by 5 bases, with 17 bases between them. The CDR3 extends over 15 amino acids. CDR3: CASSSGGTATYGYTF. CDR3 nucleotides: TGTGCCAGCAGCTCCGGAGGGACGGCGACTTATGGCTACACCTTC.

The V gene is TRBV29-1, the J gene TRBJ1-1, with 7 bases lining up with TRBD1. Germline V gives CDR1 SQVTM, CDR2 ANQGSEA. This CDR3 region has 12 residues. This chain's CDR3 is CSLSQGTAEAFF. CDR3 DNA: TGCAGTTTATCACAGGGGACGGCTGAAGCTTTCTTT.

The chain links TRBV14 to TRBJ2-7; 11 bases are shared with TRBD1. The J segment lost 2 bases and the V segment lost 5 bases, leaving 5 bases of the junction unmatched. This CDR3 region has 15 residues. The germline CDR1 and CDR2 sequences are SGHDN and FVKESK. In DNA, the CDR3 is TGTGCCAGCAGCGCGGGACAGGGGGACCCCTACGAGCAGTACTTC. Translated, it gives CASSAGQGDPYEQYF.

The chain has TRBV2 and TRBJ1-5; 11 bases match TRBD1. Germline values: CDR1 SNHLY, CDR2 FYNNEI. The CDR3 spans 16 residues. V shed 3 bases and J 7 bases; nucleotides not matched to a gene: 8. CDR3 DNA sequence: TGTGCCAGCAGTGAGGACAGGGGGCTAGGGGGGCAGCCCCAGCATTTT. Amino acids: CASSEDRGLGGQPQHF. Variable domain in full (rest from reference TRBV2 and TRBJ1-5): EPEVTQTPSHQVTQMGQEVILRCVPISNHLYFYWYRQILGQKVEFLVSFYNNEISEKSEIFDDQFSVERPDGSNFTLKIRSTKLEDSAMYFCASSEDRGLGGQPQHFGDGTRLSIL.

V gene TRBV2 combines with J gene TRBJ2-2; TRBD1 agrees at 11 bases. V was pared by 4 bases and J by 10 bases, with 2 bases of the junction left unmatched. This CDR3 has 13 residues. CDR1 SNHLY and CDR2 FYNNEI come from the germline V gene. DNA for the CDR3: TGTGCCAGCAGTGGGGACAGGGGGATGGAGCTGTTTTTT. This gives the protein CASSGDRGMELFF.